The clone carrying this T cell receptor (beta chain) was found a few times. Its antigen remains unidentified. The data are from a study of identical twins. Study-level findings and limits: Twins shared out-of-frame alpha sequences with excess low generation probability. The same donors were not followed; conclusions instead depended on cross-sectional statistical analysis.

Using its own MiXCR run on the 5' RACE reads, TCRdb lists one record per CDR3 protein. This table has 1.5 million to 2 million distinct CDR3 sequences, about 32% appearing once. The sequence derives from a newborn girl in good health. Material: cord blood.

The CDR3 nucleotides are TGTGCCAGCAGCGGGGCGGTAGGCAGCCCTACCAAAAACATTCAGTACTTC. Translating it yields CASSGAVGSPTKNIQYF. The chain is built from TRBV5-6 and TRBJ2-4, with a tentative D call TRBD1 (5 bases). The CDR3 runs to 17 residues. Trimming removed 4 bases at V and 2 bases at J, with 19 bases between. Germline CDR1 SGHDT, CDR2 YYEEEE. Looking up the rest from reference TRBV5-6 and TRBJ2-4 gives the full variable domain: DAGVTQSPTHLIKTRGQQVTLRCSPKSGHDTVSWYQQALGQGPQFIFQYYEEEERQRGNFPDRFSGHQFPNYSSELNVNALLLGDSALYLCASSGAVGSPTKNIQYFGAGTRLSVL.